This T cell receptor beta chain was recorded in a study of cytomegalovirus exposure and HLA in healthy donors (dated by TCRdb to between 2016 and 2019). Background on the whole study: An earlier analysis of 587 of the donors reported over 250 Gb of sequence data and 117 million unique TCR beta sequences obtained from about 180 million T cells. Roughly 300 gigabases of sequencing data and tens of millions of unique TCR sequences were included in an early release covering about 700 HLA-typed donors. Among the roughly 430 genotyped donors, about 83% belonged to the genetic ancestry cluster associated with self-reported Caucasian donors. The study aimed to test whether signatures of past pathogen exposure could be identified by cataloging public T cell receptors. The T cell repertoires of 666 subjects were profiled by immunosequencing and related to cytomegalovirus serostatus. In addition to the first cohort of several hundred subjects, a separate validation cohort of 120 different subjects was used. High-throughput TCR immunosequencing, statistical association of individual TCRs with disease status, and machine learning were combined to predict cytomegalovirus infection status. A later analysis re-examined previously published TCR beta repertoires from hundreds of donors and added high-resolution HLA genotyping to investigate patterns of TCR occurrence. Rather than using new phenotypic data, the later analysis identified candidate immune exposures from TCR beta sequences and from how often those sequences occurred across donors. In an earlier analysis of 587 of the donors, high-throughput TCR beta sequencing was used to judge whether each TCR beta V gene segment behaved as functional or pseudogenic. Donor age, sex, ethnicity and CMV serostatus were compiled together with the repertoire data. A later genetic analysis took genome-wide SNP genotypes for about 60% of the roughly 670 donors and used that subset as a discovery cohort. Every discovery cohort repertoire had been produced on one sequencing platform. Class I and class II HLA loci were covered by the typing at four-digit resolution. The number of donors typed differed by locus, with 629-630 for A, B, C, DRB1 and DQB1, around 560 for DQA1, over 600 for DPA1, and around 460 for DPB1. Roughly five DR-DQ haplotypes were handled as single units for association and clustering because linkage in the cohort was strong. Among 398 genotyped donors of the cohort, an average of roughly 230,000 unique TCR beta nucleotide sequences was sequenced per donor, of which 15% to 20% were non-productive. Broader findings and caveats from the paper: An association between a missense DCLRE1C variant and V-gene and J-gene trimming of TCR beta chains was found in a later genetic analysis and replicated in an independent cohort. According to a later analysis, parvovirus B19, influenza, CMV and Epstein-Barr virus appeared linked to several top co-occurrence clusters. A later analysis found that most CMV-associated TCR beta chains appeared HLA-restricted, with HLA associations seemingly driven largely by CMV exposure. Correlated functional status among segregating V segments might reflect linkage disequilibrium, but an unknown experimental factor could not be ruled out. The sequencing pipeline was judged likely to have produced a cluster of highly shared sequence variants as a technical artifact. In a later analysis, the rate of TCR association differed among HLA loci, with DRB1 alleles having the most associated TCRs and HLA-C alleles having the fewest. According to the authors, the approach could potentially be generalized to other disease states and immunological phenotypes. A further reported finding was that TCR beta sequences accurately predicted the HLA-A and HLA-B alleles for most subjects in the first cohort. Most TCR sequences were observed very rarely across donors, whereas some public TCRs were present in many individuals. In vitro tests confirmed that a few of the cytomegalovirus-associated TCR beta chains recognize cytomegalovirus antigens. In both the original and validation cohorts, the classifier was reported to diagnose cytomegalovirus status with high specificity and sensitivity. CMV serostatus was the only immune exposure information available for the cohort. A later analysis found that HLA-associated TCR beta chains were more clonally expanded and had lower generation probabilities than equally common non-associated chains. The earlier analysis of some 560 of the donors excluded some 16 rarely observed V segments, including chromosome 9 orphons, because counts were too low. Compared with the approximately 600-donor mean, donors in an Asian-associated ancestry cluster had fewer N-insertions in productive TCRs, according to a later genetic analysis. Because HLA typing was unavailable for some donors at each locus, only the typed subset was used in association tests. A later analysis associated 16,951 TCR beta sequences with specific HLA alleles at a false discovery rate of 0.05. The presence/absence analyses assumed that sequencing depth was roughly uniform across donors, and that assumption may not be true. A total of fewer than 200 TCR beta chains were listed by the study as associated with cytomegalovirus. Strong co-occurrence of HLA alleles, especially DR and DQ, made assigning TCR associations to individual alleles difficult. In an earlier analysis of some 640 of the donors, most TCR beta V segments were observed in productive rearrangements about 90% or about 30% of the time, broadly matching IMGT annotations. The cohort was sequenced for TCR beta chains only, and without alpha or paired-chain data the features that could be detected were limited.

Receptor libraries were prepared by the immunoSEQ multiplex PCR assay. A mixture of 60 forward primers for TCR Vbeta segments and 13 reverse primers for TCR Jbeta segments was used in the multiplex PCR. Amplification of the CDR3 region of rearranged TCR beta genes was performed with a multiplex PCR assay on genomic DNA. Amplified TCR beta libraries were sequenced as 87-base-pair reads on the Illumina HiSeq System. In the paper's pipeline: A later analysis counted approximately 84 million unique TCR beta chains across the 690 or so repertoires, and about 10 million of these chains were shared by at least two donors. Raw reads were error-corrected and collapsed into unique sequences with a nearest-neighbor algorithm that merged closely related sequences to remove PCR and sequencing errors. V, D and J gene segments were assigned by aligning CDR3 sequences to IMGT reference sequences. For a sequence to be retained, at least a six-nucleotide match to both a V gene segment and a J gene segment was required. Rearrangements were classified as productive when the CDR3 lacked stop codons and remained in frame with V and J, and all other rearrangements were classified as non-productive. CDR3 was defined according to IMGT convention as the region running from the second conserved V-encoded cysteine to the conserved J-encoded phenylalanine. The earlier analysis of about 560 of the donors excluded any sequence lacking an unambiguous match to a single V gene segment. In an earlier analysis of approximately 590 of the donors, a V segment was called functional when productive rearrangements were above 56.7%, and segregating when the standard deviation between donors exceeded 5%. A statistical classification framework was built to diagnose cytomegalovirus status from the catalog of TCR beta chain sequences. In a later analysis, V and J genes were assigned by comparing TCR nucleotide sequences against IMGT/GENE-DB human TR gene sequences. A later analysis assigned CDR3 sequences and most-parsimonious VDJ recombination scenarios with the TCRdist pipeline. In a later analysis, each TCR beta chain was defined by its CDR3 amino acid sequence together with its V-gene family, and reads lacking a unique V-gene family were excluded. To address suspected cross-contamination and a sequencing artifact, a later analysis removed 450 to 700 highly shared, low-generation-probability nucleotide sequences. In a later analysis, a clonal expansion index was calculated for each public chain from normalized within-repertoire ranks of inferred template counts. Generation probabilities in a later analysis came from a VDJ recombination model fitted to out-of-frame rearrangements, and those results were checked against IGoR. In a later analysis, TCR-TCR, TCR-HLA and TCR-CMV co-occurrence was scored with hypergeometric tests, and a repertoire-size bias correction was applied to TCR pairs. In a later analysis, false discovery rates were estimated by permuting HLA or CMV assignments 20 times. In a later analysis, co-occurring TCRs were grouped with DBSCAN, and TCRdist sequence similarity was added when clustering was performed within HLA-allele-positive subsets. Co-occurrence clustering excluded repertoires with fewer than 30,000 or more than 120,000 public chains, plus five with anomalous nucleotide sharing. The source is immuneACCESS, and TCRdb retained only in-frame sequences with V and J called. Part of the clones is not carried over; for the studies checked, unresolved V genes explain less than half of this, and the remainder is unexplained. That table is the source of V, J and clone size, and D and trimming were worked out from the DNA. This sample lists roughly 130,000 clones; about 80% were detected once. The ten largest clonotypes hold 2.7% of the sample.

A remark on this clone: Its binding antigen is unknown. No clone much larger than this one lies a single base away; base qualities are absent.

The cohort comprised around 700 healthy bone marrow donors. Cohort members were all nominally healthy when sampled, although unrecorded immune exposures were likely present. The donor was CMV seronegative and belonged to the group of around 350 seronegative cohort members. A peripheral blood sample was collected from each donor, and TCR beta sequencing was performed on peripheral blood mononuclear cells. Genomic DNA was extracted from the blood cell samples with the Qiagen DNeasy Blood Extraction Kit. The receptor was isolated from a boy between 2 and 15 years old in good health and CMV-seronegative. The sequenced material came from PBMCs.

The CDR3 reads CASSEYGTGVNYQPQHF. The nucleotides are TGTGCCAGCAGTGAATACGGTACGGGGGTCAATTATCAGCCCCAGCATTTT. The chain is encoded by TRBV6-1 joined to TRBJ1-5; matching of 5 bases hints at TRBD1 as the D gene. The trim is 2 bases for V and 5 bases for J, with a gap of 19 bases between the germline ends. The germline V gene yields MNHNS for CDR1 and SASEGT for CDR2. Taken from cysteine to phenylalanine, the CDR3 has 17 residues. Solely the CDR3 DNA is kept, with 51 bases framed from the first base.